This entry concerns a single TCR beta chain. The antigen is not known. CDR3 length: 13 amino acids. CDR1 and CDR2 (germline): MDHEN, SYDVKM. The V and J ends lost 7 bases and 3 bases, in that order; junction bases with no gene match: 6. Generated by immunoSEQ multiplex PCR, the TCRdb table keeps only in-frame clones and is missing some. The data hold tens of thousands of clones, with around 90% observed a single time. Collection occurred without any documented infections or immune events in donors. The data are from a study of identifying expanded T cells in peripheral blood. Study-level findings and limits: Clone count variance between roughly 2-week samples rose with total template count. Differentially abundant clones: around 1.2 between replicates, about 15 at two to three weeks, less than 20 at four.

V gene TRBV28 combines with J gene TRBJ2-7, with 7 nucleotides matching TRBD1. The source is a person between 18 and 75 years old in good health. The sequenced material came from blood. Here the CDR3 reads CASTPGDSYEQYF. CDR3 in DNA: TGTGCCAGCACCCCTGGGGACAGCTACGAGCAGTACTTC.